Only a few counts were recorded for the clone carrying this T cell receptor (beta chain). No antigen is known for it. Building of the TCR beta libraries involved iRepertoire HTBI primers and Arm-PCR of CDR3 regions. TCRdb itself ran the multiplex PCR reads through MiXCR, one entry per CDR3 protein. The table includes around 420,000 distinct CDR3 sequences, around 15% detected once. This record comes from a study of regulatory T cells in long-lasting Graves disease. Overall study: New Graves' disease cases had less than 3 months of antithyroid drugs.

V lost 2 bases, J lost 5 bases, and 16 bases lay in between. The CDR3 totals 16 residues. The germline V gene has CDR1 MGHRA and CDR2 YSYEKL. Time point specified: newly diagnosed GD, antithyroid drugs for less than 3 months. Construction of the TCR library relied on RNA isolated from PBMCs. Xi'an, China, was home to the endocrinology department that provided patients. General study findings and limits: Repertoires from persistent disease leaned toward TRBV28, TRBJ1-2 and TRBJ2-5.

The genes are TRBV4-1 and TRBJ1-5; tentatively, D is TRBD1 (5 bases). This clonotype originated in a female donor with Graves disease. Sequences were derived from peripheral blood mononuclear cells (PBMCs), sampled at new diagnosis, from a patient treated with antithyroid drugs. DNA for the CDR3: TGCGCCAGCAGCCAATGGGGGAAGGGCGGAGATCAGCCCCAGCATTTT. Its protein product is CASSQWGKGGDQPQHF.